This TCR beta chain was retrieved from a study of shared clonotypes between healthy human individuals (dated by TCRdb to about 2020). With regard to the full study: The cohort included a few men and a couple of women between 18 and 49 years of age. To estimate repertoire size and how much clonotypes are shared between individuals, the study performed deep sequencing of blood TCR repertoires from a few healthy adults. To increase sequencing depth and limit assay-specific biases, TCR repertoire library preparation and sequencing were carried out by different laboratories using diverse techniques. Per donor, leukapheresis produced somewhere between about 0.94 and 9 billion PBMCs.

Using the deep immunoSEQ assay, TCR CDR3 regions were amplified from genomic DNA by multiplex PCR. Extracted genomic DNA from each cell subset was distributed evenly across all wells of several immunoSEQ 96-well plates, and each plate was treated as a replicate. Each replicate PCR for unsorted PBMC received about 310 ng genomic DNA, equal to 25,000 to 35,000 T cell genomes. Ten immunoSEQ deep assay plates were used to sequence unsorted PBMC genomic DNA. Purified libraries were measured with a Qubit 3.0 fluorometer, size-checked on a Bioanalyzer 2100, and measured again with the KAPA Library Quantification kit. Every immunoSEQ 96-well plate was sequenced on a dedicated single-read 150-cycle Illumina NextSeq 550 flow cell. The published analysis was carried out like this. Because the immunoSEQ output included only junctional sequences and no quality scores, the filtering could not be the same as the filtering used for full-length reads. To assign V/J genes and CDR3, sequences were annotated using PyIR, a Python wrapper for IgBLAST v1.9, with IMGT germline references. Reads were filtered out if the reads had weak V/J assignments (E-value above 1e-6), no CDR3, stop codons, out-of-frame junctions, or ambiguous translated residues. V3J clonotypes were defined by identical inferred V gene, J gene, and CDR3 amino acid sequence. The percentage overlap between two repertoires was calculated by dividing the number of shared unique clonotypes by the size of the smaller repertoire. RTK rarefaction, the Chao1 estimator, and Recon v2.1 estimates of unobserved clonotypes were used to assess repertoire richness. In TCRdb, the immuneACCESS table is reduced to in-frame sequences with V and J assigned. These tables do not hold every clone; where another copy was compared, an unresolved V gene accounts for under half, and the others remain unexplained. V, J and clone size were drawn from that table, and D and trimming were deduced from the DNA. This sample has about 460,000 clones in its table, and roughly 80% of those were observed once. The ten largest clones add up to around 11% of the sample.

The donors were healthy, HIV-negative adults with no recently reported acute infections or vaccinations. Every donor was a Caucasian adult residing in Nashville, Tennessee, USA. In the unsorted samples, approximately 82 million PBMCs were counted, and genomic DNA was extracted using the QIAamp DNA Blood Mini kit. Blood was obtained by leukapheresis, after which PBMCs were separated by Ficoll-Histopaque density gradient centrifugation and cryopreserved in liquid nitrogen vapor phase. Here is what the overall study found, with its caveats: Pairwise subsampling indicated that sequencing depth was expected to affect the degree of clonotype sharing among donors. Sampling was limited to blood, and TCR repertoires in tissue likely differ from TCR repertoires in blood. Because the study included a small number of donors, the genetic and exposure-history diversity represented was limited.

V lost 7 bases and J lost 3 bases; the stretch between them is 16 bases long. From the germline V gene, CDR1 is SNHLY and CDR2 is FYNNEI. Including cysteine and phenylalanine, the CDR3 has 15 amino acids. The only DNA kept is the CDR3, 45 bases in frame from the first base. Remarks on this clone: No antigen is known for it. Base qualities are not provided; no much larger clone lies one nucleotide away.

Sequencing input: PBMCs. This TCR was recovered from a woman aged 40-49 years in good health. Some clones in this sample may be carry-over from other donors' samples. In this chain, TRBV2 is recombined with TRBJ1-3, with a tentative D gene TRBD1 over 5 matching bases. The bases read TGTGCCAGCAAGGGGCGAGAAGGAGGTGGAAACACCATATATTTT. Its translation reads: CASKGREGGGNTIYF.